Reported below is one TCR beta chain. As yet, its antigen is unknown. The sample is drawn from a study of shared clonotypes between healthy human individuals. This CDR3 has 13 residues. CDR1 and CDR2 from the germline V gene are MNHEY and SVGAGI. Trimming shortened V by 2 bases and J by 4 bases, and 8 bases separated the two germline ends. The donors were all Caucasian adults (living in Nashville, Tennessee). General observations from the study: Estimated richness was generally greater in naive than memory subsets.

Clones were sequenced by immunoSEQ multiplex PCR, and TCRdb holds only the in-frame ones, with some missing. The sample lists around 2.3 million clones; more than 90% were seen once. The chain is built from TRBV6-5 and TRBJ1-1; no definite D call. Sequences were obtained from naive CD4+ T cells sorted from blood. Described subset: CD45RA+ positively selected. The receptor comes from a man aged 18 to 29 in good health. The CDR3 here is CASSYGLVTEAFF. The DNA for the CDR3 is TGTGCCAGCAGTTACGGGCTGGTCACTGAAGCTTTCTTT.